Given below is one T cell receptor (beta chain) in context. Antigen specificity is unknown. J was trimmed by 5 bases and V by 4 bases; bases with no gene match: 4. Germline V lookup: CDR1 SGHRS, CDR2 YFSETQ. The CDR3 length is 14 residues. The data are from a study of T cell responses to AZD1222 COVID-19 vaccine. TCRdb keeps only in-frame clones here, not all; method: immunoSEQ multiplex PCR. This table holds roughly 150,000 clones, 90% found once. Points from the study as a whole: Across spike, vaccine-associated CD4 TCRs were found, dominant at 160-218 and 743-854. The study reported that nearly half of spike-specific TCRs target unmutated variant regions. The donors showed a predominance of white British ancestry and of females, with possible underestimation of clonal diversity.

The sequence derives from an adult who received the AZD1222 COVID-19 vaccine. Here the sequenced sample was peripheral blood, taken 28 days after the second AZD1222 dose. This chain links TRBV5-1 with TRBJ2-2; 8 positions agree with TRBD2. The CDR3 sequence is CASSPGTRTGELFF. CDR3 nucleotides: TGCGCCAGCAGCCCAGGGACTAGGACCGGGGAGCTGTTTTTT.